This T cell receptor beta chain was captured in a study of blood T cell repertoires in COVID-19. Study details: The United States, Italy and Spain were the sources of the acute and convalescent COVID-19 samples. PBMCs, B-cell-depleted T cells, or T cells provided the cDNA or gDNA that made up the material.

The count of this clone is one. In the study's own analysis: Reference gene primer amplification gave estimated nucleated cell counts. Data came from immunoSEQ multiplex PCR; TCRdb stores just in-frame clones and leaves some out. That table supplies the V and J calls and clone size; D and trimming were determined from the DNA. Here the sample spans roughly 280,000 clones, roughly 90% being singletons. This sequence originates from a woman in her 50s who had recovered from COVID-19. Input material: peripheral blood.

The CDR3 DNA sequence: TGTGCCAGCAGCTTAAGTTTTGCAGGGCACACCATATATTTT. It translates to CASSLSFAGHTIYF. This chain connects TRBV7-2 to TRBJ1-3; D may be TRBD1 (5 bases). CDR1 and CDR2 (germline): SGHTA, FQGNSA. This CDR3 spans 14 amino acids. V lost 2 bases and J lost 8, with 13 bases in between.